Below are 22 T cell receptor beta chains sequenced from a single sample in a study of blood T cell repertoires in COVID-19. Sequencing used immunoSEQ multiplex PCR; TCRdb keeps in-frame clones, though not all of them. The repertoire holds over 150,000 clones, with more than 75% as singletons. What was sequenced was peripheral blood. The source of these receptors is an elderly woman with COVID-19, enrolled during active disease.

The chain carries TRBV6-5 and TRBJ2-1; TRBD2 aligns across 11 bases. V shed 5 bases and J 3 bases; nucleotides not matched to a gene: 3. This CDR3 region has 15 residues. The V gene's germline CDR1 is MNHEY and CDR2 SVGAGI. This CDR3 is CASSPGTSGYNEQFF. CDR3 coding DNA: TGTGCCAGCAGTCCCGGGACTAGCGGCTACAATGAGCAGTTCTTC.

This chain joins TRBV19 and TRBJ1-6, with 8 bases fitting TRBD1. Germline CDR1 reads LNHDA; CDR2 reads SQIVND (reference sequence). The CDR3 totals 14 residues. V lost 4 bases, J lost 8 bases, and 4 bases stayed unmatched. The CDR3 coding sequence is TGTGCCAGTAGTACCCAGGGGGCGCATTCACCCCTCCACTTT. This codes for CASSTQGAHSPLHF. The whole variable domain, remainder taken from reference TRBV19 and TRBJ1-6, is DGGITQSPKYLFRKEGQNVTLSCEQNLNHDAMYWYRQDPGQGLRLIYYSQIVNDFQKGDIAEGYSVSREKKESFPLTVTSAQKNPTAFYLCASSTQGAHSPLHFGNGTRLTVT.

This clone was recorded once. This chain connects TRBV7-2 to TRBJ2-6; no clear D. The CDR3 is made up of 14 amino acids. CDR1 and CDR2 (germline): SGHTA, FQGNSA. Trimming shortened V by 5 bases and J by 1 base, and 6 bases separated the two germline ends. DNA for the CDR3: TGTGCCAGCAGCATTATTTCTGGGGCCAACGTCCTGACTTTC. Its translation: CASSIISGANVLTF. Together with reference TRBV7-2 and TRBJ2-6, the CDR3 gives the full variable domain: GAGVSQSPSNKVTEKGKDVELRCDPISGHTALYWYRQSLGQGLEFLIYFQGNSAPDKSGLPSDRFSAERTGGSVSTLTIQRTQQEDSAVYLCASSIISGANVLTFGAGSRLTVL.

This chain uses TRBV4-3 with TRBJ1-1; no clear D gene. Per the germline V gene, CDR1 is LGHNA and CDR2 is YSLEER. Trimming stripped 0 bases from V and 1 base from J, with 12 bases between. This CDR3 comprises 16 residues. CDR3 nucleotides: TGCGCCAGCAGCCAAGATGGGGAGGGAAGGAACACTGAAGCTTTCTTT. This codes for CASSQDGEGRNTEAFF.

The rearrangement links TRBV6-5 to TRBJ2-7, with 9 bases aligning to TRBD2. The CDR3 sequence is 14 residues long. V lost 6 bases to trimming and J lost 2 bases; unmatched junction nucleotides: 5. The germline V gene encodes CDR1 MNHEY and CDR2 SVGAGI. In DNA form, the CDR3 reads TGTGCCAGCAGCTTAGCGGGAGCGACCTACGAGCAGTACTTC. Encoded protein: CASSLAGATYEQYF.

The CDR3 coding sequence is TGTGCCACACGACAGGGAATGAACACTGAAGCTTTCTTT. This encodes CATRQGMNTEAFF. The chain recombines TRBV10-3 with TRBJ1-1; 7 bases agree with TRBD1. Germline values: CDR1 ENHRY, CDR2 SYGVKD. The CDR3 covers 13 residues. The V and J ends lost 10 bases and 0 bases, in that order; junction bases with no gene match: 5.

The chain is built from TRBV6-5 and TRBJ2-7; 12 bases match TRBD2. Trimming cost V 10 bases and J 2 bases; bases outside gene matches: 6. Germline V gives CDR1 MNHEY, CDR2 SVGAGI. The CDR3 loop spans 14 amino acids. CDR3 in amino acids: CATRTSGTPYEQYF. The CDR3 region has the DNA TGTGCCACGCGGACTAGCGGGACTCCCTACGAGCAGTACTTC.

The J gene is TRBJ2-3, the V gene TRBV25-1, with TRBD2 identical over 11 bases. The V segment lost 4 bases and the J segment 2 bases; nucleotides outside the gene matches: 5. The CDR3 runs 16 residues. Germline V gives CDR1 MGHDK, CDR2 SYGVNS. The CDR3 DNA reads as TGTGCCAGCAGTGCTCGACTAGCGGGAAACACAGATACGCAGTATTTT. It specifies CASSARLAGNTDTQYF.

The V and J genes are TRBV7-2 and TRBJ2-7, with TRBD1 as a possible D gene (6 bases). The germline V gene has CDR1 SGHTA and CDR2 FQGNSA. This CDR3 is 15 amino acids long. Deletions cut 1 base from V and 3 bases from J, with 13 bases between. The CDR3 DNA reads TGTGCCAGCAGCTTAGGAACAGGGACCCACTACGAGCAGTACTTC. Protein product: CASSLGTGTHYEQYF.

CDR3 coding DNA: TGTGCCAGCAGCTTAGGGGTGGGGTTAGCGGGAGGCTACAATGAGCAGTTCTTC. Translated: CASSLGVGLAGGYNEQFF. The V gene is TRBV7-3, the J gene TRBJ2-1; 10 bases align to TRBD2. Trimming took 2 bases from V and 3 from J; bases not matched to a gene: 10. The germline V gene has CDR1 SGHTA and CDR2 FQGTGA. The CDR3 is 18 amino acids. The full variable domain, rest sourced from reference TRBV7-3 and TRBJ2-1, is GAGVSQTPSNKVTEKGKYVELRCDPISGHTALYWYRQSLGQGPEFLIYFQGTGAADDSGLPNDRFFAVRPEGSVSTLKIQRTERGDSAVYLCASSLGVGLAGGYNEQFFGPGTRLTVL.

This chain connects TRBV28 to TRBJ1-1; D gene uncertain. This CDR3 region has 13 residues. Germline assignment: CDR1 MDHEN and CDR2 SYDVKM. V gave up 5 bases and J gave up 0 bases, with 7 bases separating them. The chain's CDR3 is CASSPPLNTEAFF. CDR3 nucleotides: TGTGCCAGCAGTCCCCCGTTGAACACTGAAGCTTTCTTT.

The chain carries TRBV13 and TRBJ2-1; D is unresolved. The V gene lost 2 bases and the J gene lost 8 bases, with 7 bases spanning the gap. Germline assignment: CDR1 PRHDT and CDR2 FYEKMQ (reference sequence). CDR3 size: 12 residues. Here the CDR3 DNA reads TGTGCCAGCAGCTTATTAACTGATGAGCAGTTCTTC. It yields the protein CASSLLTDEQFF.

The genes are TRBV4-3 and TRBJ2-1, with 7 bases matching TRBD2. Losses at the gene ends were 0 bases for V and 7 bases for J; bases not matched to a gene: 12. The germline V gene has CDR1 LGHNA and CDR2 YSLEER. This CDR3 is 17 amino acids long. Written as DNA, the CDR3 is TGCGCCAGCAGCCAAGATCTAGTGGGAGGGCCTCGGAATGAGCAGTTCTTC. It translates to CASSQDLVGGPRNEQFF.

The chain couples TRBV7-9 to TRBJ2-7; a possible D gene is TRBD2 (6 bases). The CDR3 runs to 11 residues. Germline loops: CDR1 SEHNR, CDR2 FQNEAQ (reference sequence). Trimming shortened V by 6 bases and J by 4 bases, and 7 bases separated the two germline ends. CDR3: CASREGYEQYF. In nucleotides, the CDR3 is TGTGCCAGCAGGGAGGGATACGAGCAGTACTTC.

The chain employs TRBV11-3 and TRBJ1-2; D might be TRBD1 (5 bases). This CDR3 spans 18 amino acids. Trimming took off 0 bases at V and 2 bases at J, with 19 bases between the two ends. Per germline, CDR1 SGHNT and CDR2 YENEEA. The CDR3 coding sequence is TGTGCCAGCAGCTTAGATTTAGAGGGGCGCGGGATGAACTATGGCTACACCTTC. It specifies CASSLDLEGRGMNYGYTF.

The rearrangement joins TRBV5-6 to TRBJ1-4, with D unresolved. V lost 0 bases, J lost 0 bases, and 15 bases lay in between. Looked up from germline, CDR1 is SGHDT and CDR2 is YYEEEE. This CDR3 has 18 residues. The CDR3 bases are TGTGCCAGCAGCTTGGCGACGGGTCACCCTGCAACTAATGAAAAACTGTTTTTT. This translates into CASSLATGHPATNEKLFF.

The chain is built from TRBV19 and TRBJ1-1, with a weak D call TRBD1 (5 bases). The germline V gene has CDR1 LNHDA and CDR2 SQIVND (reference sequence). The CDR3 consists of 13 residues. Trimming cost V 7 bases and J 1 base, with 10 bases left between them. As DNA, the CDR3 is TGTGCCAGTACCTTCGACAGGAACACTGAAGCTTTCTTT. This sequence encodes CASTFDRNTEAFF.

This sequence joins TRBV11-3 and TRBJ2-2; a weak D match, TRBD2 (5 bases). Germline-derived CDR1 and CDR2 are SGHNT and YENEEA. The CDR3 has 14 amino acids. V was shortened by 5 bases and J by 6 bases, with 13 bases between the two germline ends. CDR3 sequence reads: CASSDLAYPGELFF. In DNA, the CDR3 is TGTGCCAGCAGCGACCTAGCTTATCCCGGGGAGCTGTTTTTT.

This clone has just a few counts. This rearrangement joins TRBV7-9 to TRBJ2-1; the match to TRBD2 covers 7 bases. The CDR3 is 15 amino acids. In germline, CDR1 is SEHNR, CDR2 FQNEAQ (reference sequence). The V and J ends lost 5 bases and 5 bases, in that order; junction bases with no gene match: 9. CDR3 sequence: CASSPGSGKDNEQFF. DNA of the CDR3: TGTGCCAGCAGCCCCGGAAGCGGGAAAGACAATGAGCAGTTCTTC.

The V gene is TRBV10-3, the J gene TRBJ1-1; no reliable D call. The length of the CDR3 is 13 residues. Germline V gene sequence: CDR1 ENHRY, CDR2 SYGVKD. The ends were cut back, 2 bases at V and 1 base at J, with 5 bases in the middle. CDR3 in amino acids: CAISELRNTEAFF. DNA for the CDR3: TGTGCCATCAGTGAGCTACGGAACACTGAAGCTTTCTTT.

The V and J genes are TRBV6-4 and TRBJ1-1; 7 nucleotides line up with TRBD1. The CDR3 has 18 residues. Germline CDR1 MRHNA, CDR2 SNTAGT. V shed 2 bases and J 0 bases; nucleotides not matched to a gene: 12. The CDR3 region is CASSDRDRVGYMNTEAFF. CDR3 in DNA: TGTGCCAGCAGTGACCGAGACAGGGTAGGTTATATGAACACTGAAGCTTTCTTT.

The V call is TRBV6-2 or TRBV6-3, the J call TRBJ2-2, with 10 bases lining up with TRBD2. Germline CDR1 and CDR2: MNHEY and SVGEGT. V dropped 4 bases and J dropped 4; count of bases not matched to a gene: 9. This CDR3 region has 17 residues. The CDR3 protein is CASSSNLAGGSTGELFF. In DNA form, the CDR3 reads TGTGCCAGCAGTTCAAATTTAGCGGGAGGCAGCACCGGGGAGCTGTTTTTT.